The entry below gives a single T cell receptor (beta chain) sequence along with its context. These data are taken from a study of shared clonotypes between healthy human individuals. Repertoires were generated with immunoSEQ multiplex PCR, while TCRdb's copy carries only in-frame clones and drops some. Of more than 450,000 clones in the sample, around 74% are singletons; the top ten hold around 13%. Germline CDR1 reads SGHNT; CDR2 reads YENEEA. Trimming at V came to 5 bases and at J to 1 base, leaving 2 bases not matched to a gene. The CDR3 length is 14 residues. The chain carries TRBV11-3 and TRBJ2-3; 8 nucleotides match TRBD2. This TCR was sampled from a middle-aged woman in good health. Some clones in this sample may be carry-over from other donors' samples. The sequencing sample was made of PBMCs. CDR3 sequence reads: CASSPTSGTDTQYF. In DNA, the CDR3 is TGTGCCAGCAGCCCGACTAGCGGCACAGATACGCAGTATTTT.